This T cell receptor (beta chain) is drawn from a study of blood T cell repertoires in COVID-19. Using immunoSEQ multiplex PCR, the repertoire was profiled, and TCRdb retains in-frame clones only, with some absent. The sample records just over 300,000 clones, 80% to 90% being singletons. The TCR was taken from a man younger than 45 who had recovered from COVID-19. Material: PBMCs or T cells enriched from blood (not recorded which).

The CDR3 DNA reads as TGTGCCAGCAGCCAAGGGGACATCGGAGGATCACCCCTCCACTTT. Its protein product is CASSQGDIGGSPLHF. The chain combines TRBV3-1 (or the pseudogene TRBV3-2) with TRBJ1-6; TRBD1 is a possible D gene (6 bases). The V end was cut by 1 base, the J end by 10 bases, with 14 bases between. The CDR3 consists of 15 residues. The V gene's germline CDR1 is LGHDT and CDR2 YNNKEL (reference sequence).